The present T cell receptor (beta chain) was sequenced within a study of a mutant IDH1 vaccine in newly diagnosed glioma. The wider study: Scheduled for weeks 1, 3, 5, 7, 11, 15, 19 and 23, eight vaccinations were given to patients. Vaccination began 4-6 weeks post radiotherapy alone, or with temozolomide cycles. The treated group averaged approximately 42 years old and was around 62% male, roughly 38% female. Before enrollment, patients got radiotherapy alone, temozolomide alone, or mostly the combination.

Time point of the sample: week 23, last vaccination. A 20-mer mutant IDH1 peptide at 300 ug was injected subcutaneously with topical imiquimod. Using immunoSEQ multiplex PCR, the repertoire was profiled, and TCRdb retains in-frame clones only, with some absent. Here the sample spans around 56,000 clones, roughly 77% being singletons. This CDR3 region has 18 residues. The germline CDR1 and CDR2 sequences are SEHNR and FQNEAQ (reference sequence). V dropped 3 bases and J dropped 0; count of bases not matched to a gene: 10. About this clone: Its antigen is currently unknown.

The chain has TRBV7-9 and TRBJ1-1, with 10 positions matching TRBD1. The source was PBMCs, collected from a glioma patient whose treatment included an IDH1 peptide vaccine. The origin of this receptor is a woman in her thirties or forties with glioma. Some clones in this sample may be carry-over from other donors' samples. The CDR3 protein is CASSFPGQGKGMNTEAFF. DNA of the CDR3: TGTGCCAGCAGCTTTCCGGGACAGGGGAAAGGGATGAACACTGAAGCTTTCTTT. Using reference TRBV7-9 and TRBJ1-1 for the parts outside the CDR3, the full variable domain is DTGVSQNPRHKITKRGQNVTFRCDPISEHNRLYWYRQTLGQGPEFLTYFQNEAQLEKSRLLSDRFSAERPKGSFSTLEIQRTEQGDSAMYLCASSFPGQGKGMNTEAFFGQGTRLTVV.